A selection of T cell receptor beta chains follows, all from one sample in a study of CD8+ T cells in alopecia areata. Produced via immunoSEQ multiplex PCR; TCRdb's table is partial and in-frame only. This table has roughly 220,000 clones, under 40% appearing once. The sample consisted of CD4+ T cells sorted from blood, taken around week 34, from a patient treated with tofacitinib. The receptors were gathered from a human donor with alopecia areata. Each CDR3 is given with its conserved first and last residue. A D gene is named only where the DNA matches it firmly. Only part of the rows carry a size: once, few, many, or a class if the clone is expanded.

-	TRBV14	-	TRBJ1-2	CASSQLRVQGDGYTF	TGTGCCAGCAGCCAACTACGGGTGCAGGGTGACGGCTACACCTTC
few	TRBV2	TRBD1	TRBJ1-1	CATEQGPMNTEAFF	TGTGCCACAGAACAGGGGCCAATGAACACTGAAGCTTTCTTT
-	TRBV9	TRBD1	TRBJ2-2	CASSVGQTNTGELFF	TGTGCCAGCAGCGTGGGACAGACGAACACCGGGGAGCTGTTTTTT
few	TRBV4-1	TRBD1	TRBJ2-1	CASSQYTGTGSYNEQFF	TGCGCCAGCAGCCAGTACACCGGGACAGGGTCCTACAATGAGCAGTTCTTC
-	TRBV10-3	-	TRBJ2-2	CAISAETGELFF	TGTGCCATCAGTGCCGAGACAGGGGAGCTGTTTTTT
-	TRBV6-5	TRBD1	TRBJ2-3	CASSKWDSSTDTQYF	TGTGCCAGCAGTAAATGGGACAGTAGCACAGATACGCAGTATTTT
few	TRBV4-1	TRBD1	TRBJ1-4	CASSQAWTGGGEKLFF	TGCGCCAGCAGCCAAGCCTGGACAGGGGGAGGAGAAAAACTGTTTTTT
few	TRBV29-1	TRBD2	TRBJ2-7	CSVELAGTSYEQYF	TGCAGCGTTGAACTAGCGGGGACATCCTACGAGCAGTACTTC
few	TRBV5-1	-	TRBJ2-1	CASSFGDSDYNEQFF	TGCGCCAGCAGCTTCGGGGATTCAGATTACAATGAGCAGTTCTTC
few	TRBV11-2	-	TRBJ1-1	CASSLNFAFGYKAFF	TGTGCCAGCAGCTTAAATTTTGCGTTCGGGTACAAAGCTTTCTTT
-	TRBV5-4	TRBD1	TRBJ2-3	CASSLGGQGGDTQYF	TGTGCCAGCAGCCTTGGAGGACAGGGAGGCGATACGCAGTATTTT
-	TRBV5-1	-	TRBJ2-7	CASSIDYEQYF	TGCGCCAGCAGTATTGACTACGAGCAGTACTTC
many	TRBV7-9	-	TRBJ1-2	CASSLTRGARGDYGYTF	TGTGCCAGCAGCCTTACCCGCGGAGCTCGTGGGGATTATGGCTACACCTTC
-	TRBV4-1	-	TRBJ1-5	CASSQDPNRYSNQPQHF	TGCGCCAGCAGCCAAGACCCTAACAGATATAGCAATCAGCCCCAGCATTTT
many	TRBV18	TRBD1	TRBJ1-4	CASSPLKSGQGWEKLFF	TGTGCCAGCTCACCACTCAAGTCGGGACAGGGTTGGGAAAAACTGTTTTTT
few	TRBV5-1	TRBD1	TRBJ1-2	CASSVKPQGEANYGYTF	TGCGCCAGCAGCGTAAAGCCCCAGGGGGAAGCTAACTATGGCTACACCTTC